Listed below are T cell receptor beta chains from one sample, sequenced in a study of a mutant IDH1 vaccine in newly diagnosed glioma. Their antigens remain unidentified. Clones were sequenced by immunoSEQ multiplex PCR, and TCRdb holds only the in-frame ones, with some missing. This table has tens of thousands of clones, about four fifths appearing once. Source: PBMCs, taken from a glioma patient whose treatment included an IDH1 peptide vaccine. These receptors were taken from a man aged 35 to 55 with glioma. CDR3s include the opening cysteine and the closing phenylalanine or tryptophan. The order of the fields is J gene, V gene, clone size, D gene, CDR3 DNA, CDR3 protein. A D gene is named only where the DNA matches it firmly. Rows give clone size only sometimes, using once, few, many, or a class for an expanded clone.

TRBJ2-3 | TRBV14 | few | TRBD2 | TGTGCCAGCAGCCATCCCCGACTAGCGGGGGGGAGCACAGATACGCAGTATTTT | CASSHPRLAGGSTDTQYF
TRBJ1-2 | TRBV27 | - | - | TGTGCCAGCAGTTTACAGGGAGGTGACTATGGCTACACCTTC | CASSLQGGDYGYTF
TRBJ2-3 | TRBV4-3 | once | - | TGCGCCAGCAGCCAAGATCCCCAATCTACTAGCACAGATACGCAGTATTTT | CASSQDPQSTSTDTQYF
TRBJ2-5 | TRBV10-3 | - | - | TGTGCCATCAGTGATTCGAGGCAAGAGACCCAGTACTTC | CAISDSRQETQYF
TRBJ1-1 | TRBV10-3 | few | TRBD1 | TGTGCCATCAGTAACAGGGGTACGAACACTGAAGCTTTCTTT | CAISNRGTNTEAFF
TRBJ2-7 | TRBV7-2 | - | TRBD2 | TGTGCCAGCAGCTTCCAAGCGGGGGGGACCTACGAGCAGTACTTC | CASSFQAGGTYEQYF
TRBJ1-1 | TRBV6-5 | few | - | TGTGCCAGCAGGAGGACGACCCTTACTGAAGCTTTCTTT | CASRRTTLTEAFF
TRBJ2-7 | TRBV11-2 | - | TRBD2 | TGTGCCAGCAGCTTAGGGGGCGGGAGCTCCTACGAGCAGTACTTC | CASSLGGGSSYEQYF
TRBJ1-2 | TRBV29-1 | - | TRBD1 | TGCAGCGTGACAGGGGGAGAGGATGGCTACACCTTC | CSVTGGEDGYTF
TRBJ2-4 | TRBV7-9 | once | - | TGTGCCAGCAGCTTAGAGGCAGGGGTTCAGTACTTC | CASSLEAGVQYF
TRBJ1-2 | TRBV5-6 | - | - | TGTGCCAGCAGCTTGAGGGATAACTATGGCTACACCTTC | CASSLRDNYGYTF
TRBJ2-7 | TRBV18 | few | - | TGTGCCAGCTCTCCGGGGACGGGACACTACGAGCAGTACTTC | CASSPGTGHYEQYF
TRBJ1-1 | TRBV25-1 | - | - | TGTGCCAGCAGTTATACAGGGAACACTGAAGCTTTCTTT | CASSYTGNTEAFF
TRBJ2-5 | TRBV27 | - | TRBD1 | TGTGCCAGCAGTCTGACAGGGGGTAGAGAGACCCAGTACTTC | CASSLTGGRETQYF
TRBJ2-2 | TRBV5-6 | - | - | TGTGCCAGCAGCTTGTTGGGATCGAACACCGGGGAGCTGTTTTTT | CASSLLGSNTGELFF
TRBJ2-3 | TRBV29-1 | - | - | TGCAGCGTCGTGCTAGCCACAGATACGCAGTATTTT | CSVVLATDTQYF
TRBJ2-7 | TRBV5-1 | - | - | TGCGCCAGCAGCTTCGGTGGCGAGCAGTACTTC | CASSFGGEQYF
TRBJ2-3 | TRBV5-6 | once | - | TGTGCCAGCAGCCCCCCTGATGGGGGCCTAAGCACAGATACGCAGTATTTT | CASSPPDGGLSTDTQYF
TRBJ1-1 | TRBV28 | few | - | TGTGCCAGCAGTCGGGGTGGAGCGGGATTGGGCACTGAAGCTTTCTTT | CASSRGGAGLGTEAFF
TRBJ1-2 | TRBV19 | - | TRBD1 | TGTGCCAGTAGTATGACAGGGTTGGGCTACACCTTC | CASSMTGLGYTF
TRBJ2-5 | TRBV30 | - | - | TGTGCCTGGAGTGTACCCTCGGCCTGGGCAGAGACCCAGTACTTC | CAWSVPSAWAETQYF
TRBJ2-5 | TRBV5-5 | - | TRBD1 | TGTGCCAGCACCGCTTGGTTCGGGACAGAAGAGACCCAGTACTTC | CASTAWFGTEETQYF
TRBJ1-1 | TRBV2 | - | TRBD1 | TGTGCCAGCACTGCGACAGGGCCGAACACTGAAGCTTTCTTT | CASTATGPNTEAFF
TRBJ2-1 | TRBV7-2 | - | - | TGTGCCAGCAGCTGGGGTGGGGGCTCCTACAATGAGCAGTTCTTC | CASSWGGGSYNEQFF